One sample yielded the 24 T cell receptor beta chains listed below, sequenced in a study of blood T cell repertoires in COVID-19 (dated by TCRdb to the early 2020s). The protocol used for the library was the immunoSEQ multiplex PCR assay. TCRdb mirrors the immuneACCESS table, restricted to in-frame sequences. Some clones are absent from its copies; in checked studies, under half trace to an unresolved V gene, and the reason for the others is unknown. This sample is represented by a few hundred thousand clones; 86% of them were singletons. The ten largest clones capture approximately 3% of the sample. What was sequenced was peripheral blood. These receptors all come from a woman aged 30 to 39 with active or convalescent COVID-19.

This clone turned up a few times. The V call is TRBV19, the J call TRBJ2-5, with 15 bases matching TRBD2. V lost 5 bases to trimming and J lost 7 bases; unmatched junction nucleotides: 5. CDR3 length equals 15 residues. In germline, CDR1 is LNHDA, CDR2 SQIVND (reference sequence). In DNA form, the CDR3 reads TGTGCCAGTAGTTTGGGGACTAGCGGGGGGTTGACCCAGTACTTC. Amino acid sequence: CASSLGTSGGLTQYF.

V is TRBV30 and J is TRBJ1-6, with 7 bases fitting TRBD1. Trimming removed 0 bases from V and 7 bases from J; junction bases left unmatched: 9. The CDR3 covers 16 residues. Germline CDR1 reads GTSNPN; CDR2 reads SVGIG (reference sequence). The CDR3 region has the DNA TGTGCCTGGAGTGTTCCTCGGGGACAGCAAAATTCACCCCTCCACTTT. The encoded protein is CAWSVPRGQQNSPLHF. Full variable domain (rest looked up from reference TRBV30 and TRBJ1-6): SQTIHQWPATLVQPVGSPLSLECTVEGTSNPNLYWYRQAAGRGLQLLFYSVGIGQISSEVPQNLSASRPQDRQFILSSKKLLLSDSGFYLCAWSVPRGQQNSPLHFGNGTRLTVT.

The gene calls are TRBV19 and TRBJ2-3; possible D gene TRBD2, 5 bases. The CDR3 has 14 amino acids. The germline V and J ends were trimmed by 8 bases and 0 bases, with 12 bases remaining between them. In germline, CDR1 is LNHDA, CDR2 SQIVND (reference sequence). The CDR3 nucleotides read TGTGCCAGTTCGGGGTTTCTTAGCACAGATACGCAGTATTTT. Its translation: CASSGFLSTDTQYF.

The chain joins TRBV10-1 to TRBJ2-3; TRBD2 aligns across 9 bases. Trimming took 0 bases from V and 5 from J; bases not matched to a gene: 9. Germline CDR1 is WNHNN and CDR2 is SYGVQD (reference sequence). The CDR3 has 17 amino acids. The CDR3 loop is CASSESYSGGTEDTQYF. CDR3 coding DNA: TGCGCCAGCAGTGAGTCATATAGCGGGGGAACCGAAGATACGCAGTATTTT.

Note on this clone: Sequence at one end of the junction differs from germline and may be a read error. This chain joins TRBV3-1 (or the pseudogene TRBV3-2) and TRBJ1-1; D remains ambiguous. Germline assignment: CDR1 LGHDT and CDR2 YNNKEL (reference sequence). The CDR3 totals 14 residues. CDR3 nucleotides: TGTGCCAGCAACCAAGGTAAAGGGAGGACTGAAGCTTTCTTT. Its protein product is CASNQGKGRTEAFF.

The chain combines TRBV7-2 with TRBJ2-5, with 9 bases fitting TRBD2. J was trimmed by 5 bases and V by 7 bases; bases with no gene match: 11. The germline CDR1 and CDR2 sequences are SGHTA and FQGNSA. The CDR3 spans 15 residues. The chain's CDR3 is CASTSGGAGGETQYF. CDR3 bases: TGTGCCAGCACCTCGGGGGGCGCGGGGGGGGAGACCCAGTACTTC.

CDR3 loop: CASSSLPDLQGANQPQHF. The CDR3 bases are TGTGCCAGCTCATCGCTGCCGGATTTACAGGGGGCCAATCAGCCCCAGCATTTT. The V call is TRBV18, the J call TRBJ1-5; 9 positions match TRBD1. This CDR3 contains 18 residues. V gave up 5 bases and J gave up 3 bases; unmatched junction bases: 14. CDR1 is KGHSH, CDR2 LQKENI, per germline.

The CDR3 DNA reads TGTGCCAGCTCACCGAACAGGGAGCTGTTTTTT. This translates into CASSPNRELFF. The rearrangement links TRBV18 to TRBJ2-2; D gene uncertain. There are 11 residues in the CDR3. Germline V lookup: CDR1 KGHSH, CDR2 LQKENI. The V end lost 3 bases, the J end lost 9 bases, and 5 bases lay between the germline ends.

The chain uses TRBV5-5 and TRBJ2-3; 7 nucleotides agree with TRBD1. Trimming took 4 bases from V and 4 from J; bases not matched to a gene: 3. Germline loops: CDR1 SGHKS, CDR2 YYEKEE (reference sequence). This CDR3 has 13 amino acids. The CDR3 nucleotides are TGTGCCAGCAGCCCCGGGACAGCAGATACGCAGTATTTT. It specifies CASSPGTADTQYF.

This chain joins TRBV10-2 and TRBJ1-4, with 9 bases that match TRBD1. There are 15 residues in the CDR3. Trimming removed 10 bases from V and 5 bases from J; junction bases left unmatched: 11. In germline, CDR1 is WSHSY, CDR2 SAAADI. As DNA, the CDR3 is TGCGCCACCAAAAAGGGACAGGGAAAAAATGAAAAACTGTTTTTT. Translated: CATKKGQGKNEKLFF.

The rearrangement links TRBV29-1 to TRBJ1-1; 8 nucleotides match TRBD1. Per the germline V gene, CDR1 is SQVTM and CDR2 is ANQGSEA. The CDR3 sequence is 13 residues long. The V and J ends lost 7 bases and 4 bases, in that order; junction bases with no gene match: 8. The CDR3 is CSAMTGVGTEAFF. The CDR3 DNA is TGCAGCGCCATGACAGGGGTGGGCACTGAAGCTTTCTTT.

The chain carries TRBV13 and TRBJ2-3; a weak D match, TRBD1 (6 bases). The V gene lost 2 bases and the J gene lost 4 bases, with 7 bases spanning the gap. Germline CDR1 reads PRHDT; CDR2 reads FYEKMQ (reference sequence). This CDR3 contains 13 residues. The DNA for the CDR3 is TGTGCCAGCAGCTTACCAGGGGCAGATACGCAGTATTTT. Encoded protein: CASSLPGADTQYF.

This clone was seen only a few times. The genes are TRBV19 and TRBJ2-6, with 8 bases identical to TRBD1. The CDR3 spans 17 residues. Germline CDR1 is LNHDA and CDR2 is SQIVND (reference sequence). With 5 bases clipped from V and 0 bases from J, the junction kept 6 bases outside the gene matches. This CDR3 is CASSPGQGVSGANVLTF. Here the CDR3 DNA reads TGTGCCAGTAGTCCCGGACAGGGAGTCTCTGGGGCCAACGTCCTGACTTTC.

This chain links TRBV27 with TRBJ1-2; 11 bases match TRBD1. The CDR3 covers 16 residues. Germline V gene lookup returns CDR1 MNHEY and CDR2 SMNVEV (reference sequence). J gave up 5 bases and V 5 bases, and 10 bases lay outside the gene matches. The CDR3 region has the DNA TGTGCCAGCAGTCTGGAGGACAGGGGGCTAGGTTATGGCTACACCTTC. Translating gives CASSLEDRGLGYGYTF.

The CDR3 region is CASSLFTGVQSEQFF. CDR3 nucleotides: TGTGCCAGCAGCCTCTTCACAGGGGTACAGAGTGAGCAGTTCTTC. V usage is TRBV9 and J usage is TRBJ2-1; TRBD1 matches 7 bases. This CDR3 is 15 amino acids long. CDR1 SGDLS and CDR2 YYNGEE come from the germline V gene. V lost 4 bases and J lost 9; bases outside the gene matches: 13.

This clone has a handful of counts. The chain joins TRBV6-2 or TRBV6-3 to TRBJ2-5; no clear D. The V gene's germline CDR1 is MNHEY and CDR2 SVGEGT. The CDR3 has 14 amino acids. Deletions cut 0 bases from V and 1 base from J, with 6 bases between. CDR3 sequence: CASSYSAPQETQYF. In DNA, the CDR3 is TGTGCCAGCAGTTACTCAGCCCCCCAAGAGACCCAGTACTTC.

This clone was observed a few times. The rearrangement joins TRBV3-1 (or the pseudogene TRBV3-2) to TRBJ2-2; 10 bases are a match to TRBD2. The CDR3 extends over 15 amino acids. The V and J ends lost 4 bases and 2 bases, in that order; junction bases with no gene match: 1. From germline, CDR1 is LGHDT and CDR2 YNNKEL (reference sequence). The CDR3 DNA sequence: TGTGCCAGCAGCCGGACTAGCGGTAACACCGGGGAGCTGTTTTTT. Translating gives CASSRTSGNTGELFF.

The J gene is TRBJ1-5, the V gene TRBV15; the D is unclear. The CDR3 runs 19 residues. Germline V gives CDR1 LNHNV, CDR2 YYDKDF (reference sequence). V was clipped by 0 bases and J by 4 bases, with 22 bases between them. This CDR3 reads CATSRDPRVRRTGNQPQHF. The CDR3 bases are TGTGCCACCAGCAGAGACCCTCGTGTCAGGAGGACTGGGAATCAGCCCCAGCATTTT.

The rearrangement joins TRBV7-9 to TRBJ1-1; D perhaps matches TRBD1 (6 bases). This CDR3 has 17 amino acids. V gave up 6 bases and J gave up 0 bases, with 20 bases separating them. The germline gives CDR1 SEHNR, CDR2 FQNEAQ (reference sequence). The CDR3 loop is CASRRPYREGMNTEAFF. The CDR3 nucleotides read TGTGCCAGCAGGAGACCTTACAGGGAAGGGATGAACACTGAAGCTTTCTTT.

The genes are TRBV27 and TRBJ1-2, with 9 bases identical to TRBD1. Germline V CDR1 and CDR2: MNHEY, SMNVEV (reference sequence). The J segment lost 2 bases and the V segment lost 6 bases, leaving 4 bases of the junction unmatched. CDR3 size: 14 residues. DNA for the CDR3: TGTGCCAGCAGAGGAGGGACAGGGAACTATGGCTACACCTTC. It translates to CASRGGTGNYGYTF.

This sequence joins TRBV9 and TRBJ2-3, with 11 bases aligning to TRBD2. Trimming cost V 3 bases and J 0 bases; bases outside gene matches: 12. The CDR3 totals 19 residues. Germline V lookup: CDR1 SGDLS, CDR2 YYNGEE. The CDR3 loop is CASSDPTSGGIPSTDTQYF. CDR3 DNA: TGTGCCAGCAGCGACCCAACTAGCGGGGGCATACCTAGCACAGATACGCAGTATTTT.

This chain joins TRBV19 and TRBJ2-7; perhaps TRBD1 as D (5 bases). This CDR3 has 15 amino acids. V shed 3 bases and J shed 3 bases, with 15 bases lying between them. Germline values: CDR1 LNHDA, CDR2 SQIVND (reference sequence). Here the CDR3 DNA reads TGTGCCAGTAGTATGGTTCAGGGTCAAGGCTACGAGCAGTACTTC. Protein product: CASSMVQGQGYEQYF.

The chain links TRBV19 to TRBJ1-2; TRBD1 is a possible D gene (5 bases). V was pared by 8 bases and J by 2 bases, with 15 bases between. CDR1 LNHDA and CDR2 SQIVND come from the germline V gene (reference sequence). This CDR3 comprises 14 residues. The CDR3 spells CASQGRGENYGYTF. CDR3 coding DNA: TGTGCCAGTCAAGGGAGGGGTGAAAACTATGGCTACACCTTC.

The rearrangement uses TRBV28 and TRBJ2-1, with D perhaps matching TRBD1 (5 bases). The CDR3 loop spans 11 amino acids. The V end was cut by 7 bases, the J end by 4 bases, with 5 bases between. Germline V gene data show CDR1 as MDHEN and CDR2 as SYDVKM. CDR3 residues: CASTGYNEQFF. CDR3 nucleotide sequence: TGTGCCAGCACAGGGTACAATGAGCAGTTCTTC.